This entry lists 22 T cell receptor beta chains sequenced from one sample in a study of blood T cell repertoires in COVID-19. Clones were sequenced by immunoSEQ multiplex PCR, and TCRdb holds only the in-frame ones, with some missing. This table holds fewer than 20,000 clones, 80% to 90% found once. Source material: peripheral blood. These receptor sequences come from a human donor with active COVID-19. The donor label of this sample is uncertain.

V gene TRBV10-3 combines with J gene TRBJ2-6, with TRBD1 matching over 12 bases. The CDR3 is made up of 18 amino acids. Germline V CDR1 and CDR2: ENHRY, SYGVKD. After removal of 6 bases from V and 3 bases from J, the junction contained 9 bases not matched to a gene. The DNA for the CDR3 is TGTGCCATCAGCGCCGGGACAGGGGGCGTTGGTGGGGCCAACGTCCTGACTTTC. As protein: CAISAGTGGVGGANVLTF.

This rearrangement joins TRBV4-1 to TRBJ1-2; D is possibly TRBD1 (5 bases). The length of the CDR3 is 14 residues. Germline CDR1 and CDR2: MGHRA and YSYEKL. Trimming left V 0 bases short and J 6 bases short, with 11 bases between. CDR3 DNA: TGCGCCAGCAGCCAAGAAAACAGGCTCGATGGCTACACCTTC. This encodes CASSQENRLDGYTF.

The chain combines TRBV3-1 (or the pseudogene TRBV3-2) with TRBJ2-7; 7 bases align to TRBD2. The V segment lost 0 bases and the J segment 2 bases; nucleotides outside the gene matches: 10. Germline CDR1 reads LGHDT; CDR2 reads YNNKEL (reference sequence). The length of the CDR3 is 17 residues. CDR3 loop: CASSQDSLSGYTYEQYF. The CDR3 DNA reads TGTGCCAGCAGCCAAGATTCCCTTAGCGGGTATACCTACGAGCAGTACTTC.

This chain links TRBV30 with TRBJ1-1, with 7 bases lining up with TRBD1. V was pared by 0 bases and J by 7 bases, with 11 bases of the junction left unmatched. Germline V CDR1 and CDR2: GTSNPN, SVGIG (reference sequence). The CDR3 is 15 residues long. Written as DNA, the CDR3 is TGTGCCTGGAGTGTAGGCTGGAGGGGGCACGGTGAAGCTTTCTTT. This translates into CAWSVGWRGHGEAFF.

This chain uses TRBV4-2 with TRBJ2-1; TRBD1 matches at 9 bases. There are 18 residues in the CDR3. Germline CDR1 and CDR2: LGHNA and YNFKEQ. With 0 bases clipped from V and 6 bases from J, the junction kept 12 bases outside the gene matches. The CDR3 DNA is TGTGCCAGCAGCCAAGATGGGTTTTGGACAGGGGTGGTCAATGAGCAGTTCTTC. Its translation is CASSQDGFWTGVVNEQFF.

The rearrangement joins TRBV5-1 to TRBJ2-6; 7 bases align to TRBD2. The CDR3 is made up of 16 amino acids. The J segment lost 3 bases and the V segment lost 4 bases, leaving 7 bases of the junction unmatched. The germline CDR1 and CDR2 sequences are SGHRS and YFSETQ. The CDR3 sequence: CASSETGTNGANVLTF. The CDR3, as DNA: TGCGCCAGCAGCGAAACGGGGACTAATGGGGCCAACGTCCTGACTTTC.

This clone came up a few times. The chain is built from TRBV7-2 and TRBJ1-2, with a possible D match to TRBD1 (5 bases). V lost 2 bases and J 2 bases, leaving 9 bases between the germline ends. The CDR3 totals 14 residues. Germline loops: CDR1 SGHTA, CDR2 FQGNSA. This chain's CDR3 is CASSLWGQNYGYTF. The CDR3 DNA follows: TGTGCCAGCAGCTTATGGGGCCAGAACTATGGCTACACCTTC.

The genes are TRBV29-1 and TRBJ2-7; TRBD2 might be the D (5 bases). V was trimmed by 4 bases and J by 3 bases, leaving 10 bases between them. Germline-derived CDR1 and CDR2 are SQVTM and ANQGSEA. The CDR3 consists of 12 residues. CDR3 DNA: TGCAGCGTTGCTGAGCGGTACTACGAGCAGTACTTC. This sequence encodes CSVAERYYEQYF.

For this clone: The junction shows a germline mismatch at one end, possibly a read error. The chain joins TRBV28 to TRBJ2-3; possible D gene TRBD1, 5 bases. Germline V gene sequence: CDR1 MDHEN, CDR2 SYDVKM. The CDR3 has 14 amino acids. In nucleotides, the CDR3 is TGTGCCAGCAGTTGGGGCTCTGGGCTCGGCAGTAAGCATTTT. This gives the protein CASSWGSGLGSKHF.

The genes are TRBV7-9 and TRBJ2-5, with a weak D call TRBD1 (6 bases). CDR3 length: 15 residues. Trimming took 4 bases from V and 9 from J, leaving 21 bases between them. In germline, CDR1 is SEHNR, CDR2 FQNEAQ (reference sequence). The DNA of the CDR3 is TGTGCCAGCAGCTATGATTCCGGGACAACTGGAGCCCAGTACTTC. Protein: CASSYDSGTTGAQYF.

The chain is built from TRBV9 and TRBJ1-1, with TRBD1 matching over 7 bases. Germline V gene lookup returns CDR1 SGDLS and CDR2 YYNGEE. This CDR3 spans 15 amino acids. The trim removed 2 bases at V and 1 base at J, leaving 5 bases unmatched. DNA for the CDR3: TGTGCCAGCAGCGTTACAGGGGCGGGGAACACTGAAGCTTTCTTT. Its translation: CASSVTGAGNTEAFF.

This chain connects TRBV4-2 to TRBJ2-5; TRBD2 matches at 11 bases. The CDR3 has 16 residues. Trimming cost V 0 bases and J 6 bases; bases outside gene matches: 6. Germline lookup yields CDR1 LGHNA and CDR2 YNFKEQ. CDR3 bases: TGTGCCAGCAGCCAAGAGGGTAGCGGGGGGGCAAAGACCCAGTACTTC. This encodes CASSQEGSGGAKTQYF.

The chain has TRBV7-2 and TRBJ2-1; 11 bases are a match to TRBD2. V lost 3 bases and J lost 4; bases outside the gene matches: 2. Per germline, CDR1 SGHTA and CDR2 FQGNSA. The CDR3 is 15 amino acids. CDR3 loop: CASSLRTSGYNEQFF. CDR3 bases: TGTGCCAGCAGCTTGAGGACTAGCGGGTACAATGAGCAGTTCTTC.

The V call is TRBV28, the J call TRBJ2-7; 9 bases match TRBD2. Germline lookup yields CDR1 MDHEN and CDR2 SYDVKM. The CDR3 is made up of 14 amino acids. V was pared by 6 bases and J by 5 bases, with 8 bases of the junction left unmatched. The CDR3 loop reads CASRKLAGLHEQYF. CDR3 DNA: TGTGCCAGCAGGAAACTAGCGGGTCTTCACGAGCAGTACTTC.

This clone has just one count. J is TRBJ2-3 and V is TRBV7-2; TRBD2 matches 7 bases. The CDR3 is 15 residues long. Trimming removed 1 base from V and 1 base from J; junction bases left unmatched: 2. Germline loops: CDR1 SGHTA, CDR2 FQGNSA. This CDR3 reads CASSLGAGRTDTQYF. CDR3 in DNA: TGTGCCAGCAGCTTAGGAGCGGGGCGCACAGATACGCAGTATTTT.

V is TRBV7-2 and J is TRBJ2-5; 8 nucleotides line up with TRBD1. Per the germline V gene, CDR1 is SGHTA and CDR2 is FQGNSA. Trimming at V came to 1 base and at J to 5 bases, leaving 6 bases not matched to a gene. CDR3 length: 15 amino acids. The CDR3 sequence is CASSLGDRGGETQYF. CDR3 in DNA: TGTGCCAGCAGCTTAGGAGACAGGGGAGGCGAGACCCAGTACTTC.

V and J are TRBV24-1 and TRBJ2-3, with a possible D match to TRBD1 (6 bases). Trimming took off 3 bases at V and 3 bases at J, with 9 bases between the two ends. There are 14 residues in the CDR3. In germline, CDR1 is KGHDR, CDR2 SFDVKD. The CDR3 loop reads CATSDPGQTDTQYF. The CDR3 DNA follows: TGTGCCACCAGTGATCCCGGACAGACAGATACGCAGTATTTT.

The chain carries TRBV5-8 and TRBJ2-7; 10 positions match TRBD1. The length of the CDR3 is 15 residues. Unmatched junction bases numbered 9, after V lost 2 bases and J lost 7 bases. Germline V gives CDR1 SGHTS, CDR2 YDEGEE. The CDR3 nucleotides are TGTGCCAGCAGCTTCCGTGGGACAGGGGTCGAAGAGCAGTACTTC. Its protein product is CASSFRGTGVEEQYF. Using reference TRBV5-8 and TRBJ2-7 for the parts outside the CDR3, the full variable domain is EAGVTQSPTHLIKTRGQQATLRCSPISGHTSVYWYQQALGLGLQFLLWYDEGEERNRGNFPPRFSGRQFPNYSSELNVNALELEDSALYLCASSFRGTGVEEQYFGPGTRLTVT.

The chain uses TRBV20-1 and TRBJ2-3; the D gene is possibly TRBD2 (6 bases). The CDR3 consists of 16 residues. CDR1 is DFQATT and CDR2 is SNEGSKA in the germline V gene (reference sequence). V dropped 3 bases and J dropped 2 bases, with 18 bases sitting between them. The CDR3 loop reads CSASEGGSWNTDTQYF. As DNA, the CDR3 is TGCAGTGCTAGTGAGGGAGGTAGCTGGAACACAGATACGCAGTATTTT.

The chain is built from TRBV27 and TRBJ1-4; the D is unclear. With 3 bases removed from V and 8 bases from J, the gap between germline ends came to 13 bases. Germline CDR1 MNHEY, CDR2 SMNVEV (reference sequence). The CDR3 is 14 residues long. CDR3 sequence reads: CASSFSGSAEKLFF. As DNA, the CDR3 is TGTGCCAGCAGTTTCTCGGGTTCAGCGGAAAAACTGTTTTTT.

The V call is TRBV2, the J call TRBJ2-3; 7 nucleotides match TRBD2. In germline, CDR1 is SNHLY, CDR2 FYNNEI. The CDR3 is made up of 15 amino acids. The V and J ends lost 3 bases and 2 bases, in that order; junction bases with no gene match: 5. DNA for the CDR3: TGTGCCAGCAGTGAGGTGGCGGGGGACACAGATACGCAGTATTTT. The encoded protein is CASSEVAGDTDTQYF.

This chain connects TRBV18 to TRBJ1-3, with D possibly being TRBD1 (6 bases). The length of the CDR3 is 14 residues. With 3 bases removed from V and 5 bases from J, the gap between germline ends came to 11 bases. Germline CDR1 KGHSH, CDR2 LQKENI. This CDR3 is CASSPQTGRNTIYF. CDR3 DNA: TGTGCCAGCTCACCGCAGACAGGACGAAACACCATATATTTT.